This T cell receptor (beta chain) stems from a study of cytomegalovirus exposure and HLA in healthy donors. Among the donors, all were healthy bone marrow donors. Primers: 60 Vbeta forward and 13 Jbeta reverse. The assay was immunoSEQ multiplex PCR, and TCRdb's table has in-frame clones only and misses some. The repertoire has over 55,000 clones, more than 75% of them found once; the top ten carry under 7%. The CDR3 runs to 13 residues. Germline loops: CDR1 KGHSH, CDR2 LQKENI. Deletions cut 0 bases from V and 13 bases from J, with 15 bases between. Sequenced input: PBMCs. This clonotype was obtained from a male donor in good health and CMV-seronegative. The V call is TRBV18, the J call TRBJ1-2, with D hard to call. CDR3 nucleotides: TGTGCCAGCTCACCACCGCGGGGAGCCCGGATCACCTTC. Its protein product is CASSPPRGARITF.